This T cell receptor (beta chain) stems from a study of technical replicates of blood from several donors. Trimming removed 4 bases from V and 10 bases from J; junction bases left unmatched: 9. CDR1 and CDR2 (germline): SGHTA, FQGTGA. The CDR3 is 13 residues long. Method: immunoSEQ multiplex PCR; TCRdb's copy keeps in-frame clones and lacks some. The sample includes tens of thousands of clones, roughly 95% of them seen just once. The sequenced sample was T cells isolated from PBMCs. The rearrangement joins TRBV7-3 to TRBJ1-1, with 7 bases identical to TRBD1. This sequence was found in a human donor in good health. CDR3 protein: CASSSTADRAAFF. CDR3 nucleotide sequence: TGTGCCAGCAGCTCCACCGCCGACAGGGCAGCTTTCTTT.